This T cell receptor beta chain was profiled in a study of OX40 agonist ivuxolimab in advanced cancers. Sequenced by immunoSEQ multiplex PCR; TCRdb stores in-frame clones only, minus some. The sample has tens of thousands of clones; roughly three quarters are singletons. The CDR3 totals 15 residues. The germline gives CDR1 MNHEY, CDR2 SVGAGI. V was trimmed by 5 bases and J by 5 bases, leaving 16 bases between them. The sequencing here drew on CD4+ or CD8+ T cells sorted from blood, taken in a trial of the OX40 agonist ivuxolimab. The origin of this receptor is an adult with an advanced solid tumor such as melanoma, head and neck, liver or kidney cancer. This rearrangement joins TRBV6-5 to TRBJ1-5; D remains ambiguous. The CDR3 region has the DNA TGTGCCAGCAGTACCACCGGGTCATTGGATCAGCCCCAGCATTTT. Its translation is CASSTTGSLDQPQHF.